This TCR beta chain was observed in a study of blood T cell repertoires in COVID-19. Across the study: Collection of acute and convalescent COVID-19 samples took place in the United States, Italy and Spain.

Trimming at V came to 5 bases and at J to 3 bases, leaving 11 bases not matched to a gene. The germline V gene has CDR1 SEHNR and CDR2 FQNEAQ (reference sequence). The CDR3 sequence is 17 residues long. The table came from immunoSEQ multiplex PCR; TCRdb's copy has only in-frame clones and leaves some out. The top ten hold about 20% of the sample, which has approximately 97,000 clones, about 90% seen once. The sequenced sample was peripheral blood. This chain joins TRBV7-9 and TRBJ2-1, with 9 bases that match TRBD2. The origin of this receptor is a human donor in a cohort sampled during active COVID-19. The CDR3 bases are TGTGCCAGCAGCCCCCCGACTAGCGGAGCCCACTACAATGAGCAGTTCTTC. Its translation is CASSPPTSGAHYNEQFF. The whole variable domain, remainder taken from reference TRBV7-9 and TRBJ2-1, is DTGVSQNPRHKITKRGQNVTFRCDPISEHNRLYWYRQTLGQGPEFLTYFQNEAQLEKSRLLSDRFSAERPKGSFSTLEIQRTEQGDSAMYLCASSPPTSGAHYNEQFFGPGTRLTVL.